A single sample is the source of the 23 T cell receptor beta chains below, sequenced in a study of T cell changes during pregnancy in multiple sclerosis. Only in-frame clones appear in the TCRdb table, and some are missing; sequencing was by immunoSEQ multiplex PCR. In the table there are tens of thousands of clones, 80% to 95% of which are singletons. Sample: peripheral blood. These receptors all come from a female donor with multiple sclerosis, enrolled in a pregnancy study.

The chain has TRBV5-1 and TRBJ1-1; TRBD1 is a possible D gene (5 bases). V was shortened by 2 bases and J by 4 bases, with 9 bases between the two germline ends. Germline CDR1 SGHRS, CDR2 YFSETQ. CDR3 length equals 13 residues. The CDR3 DNA reads TGCGCCAGCAGCTTCGACGGGGGCACTGAAGCTTTCTTT. Residues: CASSFDGGTEAFF.

CDR3 coding DNA: TGTGCCAGCAGAGTAGCGGGAGGGACCTACGAGCAGTACTTC. It yields the protein CASRVAGGTYEQYF. The chain recombines TRBV5-4 with TRBJ2-7, with 11 bases fitting TRBD2. The V gene's germline CDR1 is SGHNT and CDR2 YYREEE (reference sequence). V shed 5 bases, J shed 2 bases, and the junction held 3 bases outside the gene matches. There are 14 residues in the CDR3.

The J gene is TRBJ2-7, the V gene TRBV5-1; 13 nucleotides align to TRBD2. This CDR3 comprises 16 residues. CDR1 and CDR2 from the germline V gene are SGHRS and YFSETQ. V trimming: 4 bases; J trimming: 2 bases; junction bases outside the gene matches: 6. The CDR3 coding sequence is TGCGCCAGCAGCATGGACGGGACTAGCGGGGCCTACGAGCAGTACTTC. Its translation: CASSMDGTSGAYEQYF.

The chain carries TRBV18 and TRBJ1-1; no clear D gene. The CDR3 is made up of 14 amino acids. V was clipped by 2 bases and J by 0 bases, with 7 bases between them. Germline lookup yields CDR1 KGHSH and CDR2 LQKENI. Written as DNA, the CDR3 is TGTGCCAGCTCACCAAGTCGAGTGAACACTGAAGCTTTCTTT. Its translation: CASSPSRVNTEAFF.

The J gene is TRBJ2-2, the V gene TRBV6-4, with TRBD2 matching over 7 bases. Germline V gene data show CDR1 as MRHNA and CDR2 as SNTAGT. The CDR3 length is 16 residues. With V trimmed by 2 bases and J by 5 bases, 8 bases remained unmatched. CDR3 in amino acids: CASSDPASGDTGELFF. The CDR3 DNA reads TGTGCCAGCAGTGACCCCGCGAGCGGGGATACCGGGGAGCTGTTTTTT.

The CDR3 loop is CSVDIPYEQYF. The CDR3 DNA follows: TGCAGCGTTGACATACCCTACGAGCAGTACTTC. The rearrangement uses TRBV29-1 and TRBJ2-7, with no clear D. The V gene's germline CDR1 is SQVTM and CDR2 ANQGSEA. Trimming removed 3 bases at V and 2 bases at J, with 5 bases between. The CDR3 extends over 11 amino acids.

The chain couples TRBV6-5 to TRBJ1-1, with 7 bases matching TRBD1. The CDR3 length is 15 residues. Trimming at V came to 2 bases and at J to 7 bases, leaving 10 bases not matched to a gene. The germline gives CDR1 MNHEY, CDR2 SVGAGI. The CDR3 sequence: CASSYGTVGAFEAFF. CDR3 nucleotides: TGTGCCAGCAGTTACGGGACAGTCGGGGCCTTTGAAGCTTTCTTT.

The chain carries TRBV5-1 and TRBJ2-5; a possible D gene is TRBD1 (5 bases). The V end was cut by 0 bases, the J end by 4 bases, with 16 bases between. The germline V gene encodes CDR1 SGHRS and CDR2 YFSETQ. The CDR3 extends over 16 amino acids. The chain's CDR3 is CASSLGVQGVVETQYF. CDR3 nucleotides: TGCGCCAGCAGCTTGGGCGTTCAAGGGGTGGTAGAGACCCAGTACTTC.

This clone occurred a few times. The chain links TRBV7-9 to TRBJ2-3, with 9 bases matching TRBD2. V was pared by 5 bases and J by 5 bases, with 8 bases of the junction left unmatched. The germline V gene has CDR1 SEHNR and CDR2 FQNEAQ (reference sequence). The CDR3 is 15 amino acids. DNA for the CDR3: TGTGCCAGCAGCACTTTAGCGGGAGCGGTAGATACGCAGTATTTT. Its translation: CASSTLAGAVDTQYF. Variable domain in full (rest from reference TRBV7-9 and TRBJ2-3): DTGVSQNPRHKITKRGQNVTFRCDPISEHNRLYWYRQTLGQGPEFLTYFQNEAQLEKSRLLSDRFSAERPKGSFSTLEIQRTEQGDSAMYLCASSTLAGAVDTQYFGPGTRLTVL.

The rearrangement links TRBV7-9 to TRBJ2-1, with 7 positions matching TRBD1. The CDR3 extends over 14 amino acids. V dropped 3 bases and J dropped 4; count of bases not matched to a gene: 3. CDR1 and CDR2 from the germline V gene are SEHNR and FQNEAQ (reference sequence). This chain's CDR3 is CASSFGTDYNEQFF. The CDR3 DNA is TGTGCCAGCAGCTTCGGGACAGATTACAATGAGCAGTTCTTC.

Note on this clone: Relative to the germline gene, one junction end is altered; a read error may explain this. This chain connects TRBV11-2 to TRBJ2-3; D remains unclear. In germline, CDR1 is SGHAT, CDR2 FQNNGV. This CDR3 is 13 amino acids long. The CDR3 DNA sequence: TGTGCCAGCAGCCTAGAATACACAGATACGCAGTATTTT. It is translated as CASSLEYTDTQYF.

This clone showed up just a few times. The chain couples TRBV23-1 to TRBJ1-4; D is perhaps TRBD1 (5 bases). TRBV23-1 is known as an ORF, though its function is uncertain. V lost 0 bases to trimming and J lost 7 bases, with 24 bases between them. The CDR3 length is 19 residues. The CDR3 loop reads CASSQSGSQGEGVSEKLFF. The DNA of the CDR3 is TGCGCCAGCAGTCAATCGGGGTCTCAAGGGGAGGGAGTCAGTGAAAAACTGTTTTTT.

This rearrangement joins TRBV4-3 to TRBJ2-7; tentative D call: TRBD1 (6 bases). This CDR3 has 15 residues. Trimming cost V 1 base and J 2 bases, with 12 bases left between them. Germline-derived CDR1 and CDR2 are LGHNA and YSLEER. The CDR3 DNA reads TGCGCCAGCAGCCAAGCAGTGGGACACCCCTACGAGCAGTACTTC. Its translation: CASSQAVGHPYEQYF.

The chain is built from TRBV27 and TRBJ2-2, with D perhaps assigned TRBD1 or TRBD2 (5 bases each). The CDR3 is 14 amino acids. V lost 5 bases and J 4 bases, leaving 11 bases between the germline ends. Per germline, CDR1 MNHEY and CDR2 SMNVEV (reference sequence). CDR3 sequence reads: CASSVVGTTGELFF. The CDR3 DNA follows: TGTGCCAGCAGTGTGGTTGGGACCACCGGGGAGCTGTTTTTT.

The V gene is TRBV5-4, the J gene TRBJ1-3, with TRBD1 as a possible D gene (6 bases). This CDR3 spans 13 amino acids. Deletions cut 0 bases from V and 6 bases from J, with 7 bases between. Germline assignment: CDR1 SGHNT and CDR2 YYREEE (reference sequence). CDR3 DNA: TGTGCCAGCAGCTTGGACAGGGCAAACACCATATATTTT. This codes for CASSLDRANTIYF.

The rearrangement joins TRBV5-5 to TRBJ1-5, with 7 positions matching TRBD1. Germline CDR1 SGHKS, CDR2 YYEKEE (reference sequence). This CDR3 has 13 residues. V was clipped by 4 bases and J by 5 bases; unmatched bases: 3. CDR3 coding DNA: TGTGCCAGCAGCCAAGACAGGGATCAGCCCCAGCATTTT. Translation: CASSQDRDQPQHF.

This sequence joins TRBV9 and TRBJ2-5; a weak D match, TRBD2 (6 bases). The CDR3 is made up of 17 amino acids. V was trimmed by 3 bases and J by 1 base, leaving 19 bases between them. The germline V gene encodes CDR1 SGDLS and CDR2 YYNGEE. The CDR3, as DNA: TGTGCCAGCAGCGCCTTGAACGCCCGGGACTCCCAAGAGACCCAGTACTTC. Translated: CASSALNARDSQETQYF.

The chain joins TRBV2 to TRBJ2-7; the match to TRBD2 covers 10 bases. The CDR3 totals 20 residues. The ends lost 6 bases at V and 2 bases at J; junction bases unmatched: 22. The germline V gene encodes CDR1 SNHLY and CDR2 FYNNEI. CDR3 sequence reads: CASRNTRGASGSPRAYEQYF. The CDR3 nucleotides read TGTGCCAGCAGGAACACTCGGGGGGCTAGCGGGAGTCCTCGGGCCTACGAGCAGTACTTC.

V and J are TRBV29-1 and TRBJ2-5; the D gene is possibly TRBD2 (5 bases). Per the germline V gene, CDR1 is SQVTM and CDR2 is ANQGSEA. The length of the CDR3 is 13 residues. V was pared by 3 bases and J by 3 bases, with 11 bases between. The CDR3 sequence: CSVDSVRKETQYF. For the CDR3, the DNA is TGCAGCGTTGATAGCGTCAGAAAAGAGACCCAGTACTTC.

In DNA, the CDR3 is TGTGCCAGCGGAGTGGTAGGGGGGAGAGAGACCCAGTACTTC. Translating gives CASGVVGGRETQYF. The chain has TRBV2 and TRBJ2-5, with D perhaps TRBD1 or TRBD2 (6 bases each). This CDR3 region has 14 residues. With 8 bases removed from V and 4 bases from J, the gap between germline ends came to 17 bases. Germline V gene data show CDR1 as SNHLY and CDR2 as FYNNEI. Variable domain in full (rest from reference TRBV2 and TRBJ2-5): EPEVTQTPSHQVTQMGQEVILRCVPISNHLYFYWYRQILGQKVEFLVSFYNNEISEKSEIFDDQFSVERPDGSNFTLKIRSTKLEDSAMYFCASGVVGGRETQYFGPGTRLLVL.

This clone was observed a single time. This chain links TRBV28 with TRBJ2-3; weak D call: TRBD1 (6 bases). CDR3 length: 13 amino acids. V gave up 10 bases and J gave up 5 bases, with 16 bases separating them. Per the germline V gene, CDR1 is MDHEN and CDR2 is SYDVKM. CDR3 coding DNA: TGTGCCACCGTAGAGGGGGTTCGAGATACGCAGTATTTT. It is translated as CATVEGVRDTQYF.

The chain is built from TRBV5-1 and TRBJ2-1, with 9 bases identical to TRBD2. The CDR3 has 16 amino acids. In germline, CDR1 is SGHRS, CDR2 YFSETQ. With V trimmed by 4 bases and J by 5 bases, 10 bases remained unmatched. The CDR3 protein is CASSPASGIAHNEQFF. The CDR3 DNA follows: TGCGCCAGCAGCCCCGCTAGCGGGATTGCACACAATGAGCAGTTCTTC. Based on the CDR3 plus reference TRBV5-1 and TRBJ2-1, the full variable domain is KAGVTQTPRYLIKTRGQQVTLSCSPISGHRSVSWYQQTPGQGLQFLFEYFSETQRNKGNFPGRFSGRQFSNSRSEMNVSTLELGDSALYLCASSPASGIAHNEQFFGPGTRLTVL.

This clone was detected only once. J is TRBJ2-5 and V is TRBV18, with 8 positions matching TRBD1. Germline-derived CDR1 and CDR2 are KGHSH and LQKENI. The ends lost 3 bases at V and 5 bases at J; junction bases unmatched: 8. The CDR3 runs 15 residues. CDR3 sequence: CASSPAQGVGETQYF. The CDR3 nucleotides read TGTGCCAGCTCACCTGCACAGGGGGTAGGGGAGACCCAGTACTTC.